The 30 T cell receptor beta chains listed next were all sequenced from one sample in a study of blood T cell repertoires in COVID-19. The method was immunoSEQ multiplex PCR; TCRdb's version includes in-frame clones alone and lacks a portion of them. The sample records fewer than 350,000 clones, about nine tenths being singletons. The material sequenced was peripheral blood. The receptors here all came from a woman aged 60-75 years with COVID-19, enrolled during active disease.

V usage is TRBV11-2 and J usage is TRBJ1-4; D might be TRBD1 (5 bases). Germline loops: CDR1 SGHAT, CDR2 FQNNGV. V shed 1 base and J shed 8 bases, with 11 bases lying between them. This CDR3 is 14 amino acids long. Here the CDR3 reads CASSLGAGNEKLFF. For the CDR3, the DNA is TGTGCCAGCAGCTTAGGGGCAGGGAACGAAAAACTGTTTTTT.

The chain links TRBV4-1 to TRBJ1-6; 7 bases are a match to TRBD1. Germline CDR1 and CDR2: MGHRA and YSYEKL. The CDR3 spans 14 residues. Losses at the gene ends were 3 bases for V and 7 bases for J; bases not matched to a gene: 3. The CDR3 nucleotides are TGCGCCAGCAGCCAGATGACAGGGAATTCACCCCTCCACTTT. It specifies CASSQMTGNSPLHF.

The CDR3 spells CAWSGDRTFWYF. CDR3 sequence (DNA): TGTGCCTGGAGCGGGGACAGAACCTTTTGGTACTTC. This chain uses TRBV30 with TRBJ2-7; 7 nucleotides line up with TRBD1. Germline loops: CDR1 GTSNPN, CDR2 SVGIG (reference sequence). V trimming: 3 bases; J trimming: 12 bases; junction bases outside the gene matches: 11. CDR3 length: 12 amino acids.

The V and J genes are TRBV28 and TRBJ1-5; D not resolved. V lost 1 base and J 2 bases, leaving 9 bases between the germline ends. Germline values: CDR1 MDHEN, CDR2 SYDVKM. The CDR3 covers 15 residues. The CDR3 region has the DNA TGTGCCAGCAGTTTATCCGGGAATGGCAATCAGCCCCAGCATTTT. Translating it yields CASSLSGNGNQPQHF.

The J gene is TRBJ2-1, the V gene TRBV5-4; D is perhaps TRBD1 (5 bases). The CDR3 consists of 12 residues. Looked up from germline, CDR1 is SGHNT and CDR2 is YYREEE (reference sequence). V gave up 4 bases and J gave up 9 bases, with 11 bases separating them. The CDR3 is CASSLPGAEQFF. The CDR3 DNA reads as TGTGCCAGCAGCCTACCTGGGGCTGAGCAGTTCTTC. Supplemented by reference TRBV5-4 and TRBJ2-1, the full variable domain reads ETGVTQSPTHLIKTRGQQVTLRCSSQSGHNTVSWYQQALGQGPQFIFQYYREEENGRGNFPPRFSGLQFPNYSSELNVNALELDDSALYLCASSLPGAEQFFGPGTRLTVL.

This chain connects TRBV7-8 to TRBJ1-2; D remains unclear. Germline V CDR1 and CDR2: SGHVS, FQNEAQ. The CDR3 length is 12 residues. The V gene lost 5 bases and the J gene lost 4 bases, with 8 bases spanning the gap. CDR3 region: CASSQFLYGYTF. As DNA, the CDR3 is TGTGCCAGCAGCCAATTTCTCTATGGCTACACCTTC.

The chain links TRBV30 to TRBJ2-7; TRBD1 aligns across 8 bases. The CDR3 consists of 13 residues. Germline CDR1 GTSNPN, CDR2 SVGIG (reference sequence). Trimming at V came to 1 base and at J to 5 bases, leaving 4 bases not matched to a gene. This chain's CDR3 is CAWSGDRGNEQYF. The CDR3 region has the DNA TGTGCCTGGAGTGGAGACAGGGGAAACGAGCAGTACTTC.

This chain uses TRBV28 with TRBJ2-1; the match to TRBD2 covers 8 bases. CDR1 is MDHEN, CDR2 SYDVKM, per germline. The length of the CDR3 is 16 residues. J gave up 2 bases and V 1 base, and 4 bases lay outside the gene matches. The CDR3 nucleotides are TGTGCCAGCAGTTTATTTGGCGGGGGGACCTACAATGAGCAGTTCTTC. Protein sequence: CASSLFGGGTYNEQFF.

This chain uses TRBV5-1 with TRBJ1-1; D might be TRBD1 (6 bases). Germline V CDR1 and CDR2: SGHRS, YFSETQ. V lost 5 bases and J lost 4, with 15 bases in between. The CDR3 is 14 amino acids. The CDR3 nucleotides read TGCGCCAGCAGGTCAACAGGGCTGAGCACTGAAGCTTTCTTT. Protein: CASRSTGLSTEAFF.

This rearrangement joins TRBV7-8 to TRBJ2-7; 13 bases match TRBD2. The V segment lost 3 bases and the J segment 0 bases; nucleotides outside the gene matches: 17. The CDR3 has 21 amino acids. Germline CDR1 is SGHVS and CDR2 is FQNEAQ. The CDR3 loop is CASSLNRGETGTSGASYEQYF. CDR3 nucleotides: TGTGCCAGCAGCTTGAATAGGGGGGAGACCGGGACTAGCGGGGCCTCCTACGAGCAGTACTTC.

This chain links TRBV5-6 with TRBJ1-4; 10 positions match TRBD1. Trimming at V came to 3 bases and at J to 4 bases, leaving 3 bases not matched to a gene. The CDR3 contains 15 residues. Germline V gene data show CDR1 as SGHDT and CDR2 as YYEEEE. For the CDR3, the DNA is TGTGCCAGCAGCTCGACAGGGGGCCGTAATGAAAAACTGTTTTTT. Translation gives CASSSTGGRNEKLFF.

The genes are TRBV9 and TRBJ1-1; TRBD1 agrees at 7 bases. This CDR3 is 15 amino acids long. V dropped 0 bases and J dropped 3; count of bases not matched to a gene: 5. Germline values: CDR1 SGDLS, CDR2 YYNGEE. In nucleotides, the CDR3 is TGTGCCAGCAGCGTAGATGGCAGGGGGTACACTGAAGCTTTCTTT. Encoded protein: CASSVDGRGYTEAFF.

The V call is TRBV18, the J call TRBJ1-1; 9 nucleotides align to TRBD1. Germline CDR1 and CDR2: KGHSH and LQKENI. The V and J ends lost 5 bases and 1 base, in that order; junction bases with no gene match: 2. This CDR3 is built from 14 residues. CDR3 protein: CASSWTGENTEAFF. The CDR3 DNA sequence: TGTGCCAGCTCATGGACAGGGGAGAACACTGAAGCTTTCTTT.

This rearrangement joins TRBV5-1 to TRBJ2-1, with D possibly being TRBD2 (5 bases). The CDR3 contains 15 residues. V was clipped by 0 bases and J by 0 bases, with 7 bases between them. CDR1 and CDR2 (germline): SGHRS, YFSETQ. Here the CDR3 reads CASSLEGSSYNEQFF. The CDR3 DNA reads TGCGCCAGCAGCTTGGAAGGGAGCTCCTACAATGAGCAGTTCTTC.

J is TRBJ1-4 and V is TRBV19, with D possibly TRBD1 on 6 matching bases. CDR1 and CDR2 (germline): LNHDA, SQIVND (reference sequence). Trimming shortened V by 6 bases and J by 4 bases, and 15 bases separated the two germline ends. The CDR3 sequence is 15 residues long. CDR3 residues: CASSLMRGFNEKLFF. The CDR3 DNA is TGTGCCAGTAGCCTCATGAGGGGGTTTAATGAAAAACTGTTTTTT. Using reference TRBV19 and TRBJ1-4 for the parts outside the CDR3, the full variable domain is DGGITQSPKYLFRKEGQNVTLSCEQNLNHDAMYWYRQDPGQGLRLIYYSQIVNDFQKGDIAEGYSVSREKKESFPLTVTSAQKNPTAFYLCASSLMRGFNEKLFFGSGTQLSVL.

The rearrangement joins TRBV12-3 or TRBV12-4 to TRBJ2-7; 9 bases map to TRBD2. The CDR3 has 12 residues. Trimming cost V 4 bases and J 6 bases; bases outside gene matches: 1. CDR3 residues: CASSSRGGEQYF. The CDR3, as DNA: TGTGCCAGCAGTTCGCGGGGGGGCGAGCAGTACTTC.

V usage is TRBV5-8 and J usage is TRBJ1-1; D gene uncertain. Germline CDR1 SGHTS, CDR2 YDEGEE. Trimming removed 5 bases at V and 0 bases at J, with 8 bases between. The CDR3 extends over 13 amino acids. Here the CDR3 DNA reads TGTGCCAGCAGGAGGTGGTTGAACACTGAAGCTTTCTTT. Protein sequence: CASRRWLNTEAFF.

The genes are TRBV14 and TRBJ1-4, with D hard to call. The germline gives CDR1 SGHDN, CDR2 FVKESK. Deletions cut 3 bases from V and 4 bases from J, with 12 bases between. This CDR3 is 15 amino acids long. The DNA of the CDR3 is TGTGCCAGCAGCCACGGCGGGTTAAGTAATGAAAAACTGTTTTTT. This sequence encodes CASSHGGLSNEKLFF.

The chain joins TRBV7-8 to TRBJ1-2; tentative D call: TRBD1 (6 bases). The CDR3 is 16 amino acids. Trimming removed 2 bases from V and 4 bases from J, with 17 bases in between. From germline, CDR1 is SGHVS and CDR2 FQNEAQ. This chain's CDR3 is CASSLNPQGLLYGYTF. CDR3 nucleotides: TGTGCCAGCAGCTTAAACCCCCAGGGGTTACTCTATGGCTACACCTTC.

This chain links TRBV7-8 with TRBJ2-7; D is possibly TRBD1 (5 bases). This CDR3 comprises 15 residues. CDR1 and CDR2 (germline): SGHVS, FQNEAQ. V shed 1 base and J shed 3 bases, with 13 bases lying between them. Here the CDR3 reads CASSLEQGGHYEQYF. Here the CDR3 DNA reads TGTGCCAGCAGCTTAGAGCAGGGCGGACACTACGAGCAGTACTTC.

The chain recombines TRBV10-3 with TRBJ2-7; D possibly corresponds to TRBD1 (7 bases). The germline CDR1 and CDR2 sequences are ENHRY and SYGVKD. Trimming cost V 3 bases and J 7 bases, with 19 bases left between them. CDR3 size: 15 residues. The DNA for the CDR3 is TGTGCCATCAGTGATGTCAGGGGGGACACGGGTGAGCAGTACTTC. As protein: CAISDVRGDTGEQYF.

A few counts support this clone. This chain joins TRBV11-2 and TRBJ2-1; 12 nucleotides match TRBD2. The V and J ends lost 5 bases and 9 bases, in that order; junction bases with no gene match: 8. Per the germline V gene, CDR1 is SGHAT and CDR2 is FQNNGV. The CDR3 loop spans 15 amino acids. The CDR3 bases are TGTGCCAGCAGCAGGACTAGCGGGGCCCCCGGTGAGCAGTTCTTC. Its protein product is CASSRTSGAPGEQFF.

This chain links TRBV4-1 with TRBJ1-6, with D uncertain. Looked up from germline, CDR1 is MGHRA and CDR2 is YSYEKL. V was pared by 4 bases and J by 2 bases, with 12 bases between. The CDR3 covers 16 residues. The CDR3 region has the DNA TGCGCCAGCAGCCCTTTGCAGGCAACCTATAATTCACCCCTCCACTTT. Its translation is CASSPLQATYNSPLHF.

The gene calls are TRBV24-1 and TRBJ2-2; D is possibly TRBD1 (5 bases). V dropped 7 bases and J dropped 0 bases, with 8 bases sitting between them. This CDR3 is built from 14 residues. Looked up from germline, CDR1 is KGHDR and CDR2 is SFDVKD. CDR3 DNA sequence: TGTGCCACCAGGGGGCCTACGAACACCGGGGAGCTGTTTTTT. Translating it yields CATRGPTNTGELFF.

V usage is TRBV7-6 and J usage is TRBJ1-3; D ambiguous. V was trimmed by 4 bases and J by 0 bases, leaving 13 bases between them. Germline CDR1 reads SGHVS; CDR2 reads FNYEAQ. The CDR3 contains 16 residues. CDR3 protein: CASSSLTPFSGNTIYF. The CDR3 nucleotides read TGTGCCAGCAGCTCGTTGACACCTTTCTCTGGAAACACCATATATTTT.

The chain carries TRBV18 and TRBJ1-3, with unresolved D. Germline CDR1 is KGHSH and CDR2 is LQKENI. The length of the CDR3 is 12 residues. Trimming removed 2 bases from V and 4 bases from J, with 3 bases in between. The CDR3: CASSPEGNTIYF. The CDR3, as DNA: TGTGCCAGCTCACCAGAGGGAAACACCATATATTTT.

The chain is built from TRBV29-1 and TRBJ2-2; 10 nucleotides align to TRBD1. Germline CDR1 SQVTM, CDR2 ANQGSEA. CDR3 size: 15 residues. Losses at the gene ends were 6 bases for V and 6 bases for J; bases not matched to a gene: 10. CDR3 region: CSVIGGTGVAGELFF. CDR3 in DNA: TGCAGCGTCATAGGGGGGACAGGGGTGGCCGGGGAGCTGTTTTTT.

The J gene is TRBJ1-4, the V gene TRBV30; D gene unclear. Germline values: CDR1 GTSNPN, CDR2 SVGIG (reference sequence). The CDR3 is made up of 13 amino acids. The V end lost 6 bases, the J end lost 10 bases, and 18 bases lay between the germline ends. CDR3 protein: CACFPDGRAKLFF. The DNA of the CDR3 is TGTGCCTGTTTCCCGGACGGGCGGGCAAAACTGTTTTTT. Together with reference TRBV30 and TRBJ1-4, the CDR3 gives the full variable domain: SQTIHQWPATLVQPVGSPLSLECTVEGTSNPNLYWYRQAAGRGLQLLFYSVGIGQISSEVPQNLSASRPQDRQFILSSKKLLLSDSGFYLCACFPDGRAKLFFGSGTQLSVL.

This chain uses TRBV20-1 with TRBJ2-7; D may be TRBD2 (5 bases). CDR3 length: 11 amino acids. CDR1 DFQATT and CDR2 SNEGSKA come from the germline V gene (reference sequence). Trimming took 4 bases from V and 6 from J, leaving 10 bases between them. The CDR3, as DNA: TGCAGTGCTATGCGCGGGTCCGAGCAGTACTTC. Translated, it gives CSAMRGSEQYF.

Here the CDR3 reads CASSLGGTLYEQYF. The CDR3 DNA follows: TGTGCCAGCAGCTTGGGCGGGACTCTCTACGAGCAGTACTTC. The rearrangement links TRBV5-6 to TRBJ2-7; possibly TRBD2 for D (6 bases). The CDR3 covers 14 residues. Germline V gene sequence: CDR1 SGHDT, CDR2 YYEEEE. Trimming pared 0 bases from V and 3 bases from J, leaving 10 bases between.